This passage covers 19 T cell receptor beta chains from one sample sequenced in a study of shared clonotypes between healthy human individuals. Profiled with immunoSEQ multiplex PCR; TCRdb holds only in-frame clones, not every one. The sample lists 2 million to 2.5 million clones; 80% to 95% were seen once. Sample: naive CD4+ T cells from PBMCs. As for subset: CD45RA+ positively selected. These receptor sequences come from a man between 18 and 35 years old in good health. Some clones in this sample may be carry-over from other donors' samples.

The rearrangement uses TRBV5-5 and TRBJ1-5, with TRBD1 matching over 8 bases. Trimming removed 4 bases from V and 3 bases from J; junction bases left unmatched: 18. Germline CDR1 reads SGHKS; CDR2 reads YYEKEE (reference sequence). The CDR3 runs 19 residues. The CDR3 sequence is CASSQERRGPEVSNQPQHF. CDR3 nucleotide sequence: TGTGCCAGCAGCCAAGAGCGCAGGGGGCCTGAAGTTTCCAATCAGCCCCAGCATTTT.

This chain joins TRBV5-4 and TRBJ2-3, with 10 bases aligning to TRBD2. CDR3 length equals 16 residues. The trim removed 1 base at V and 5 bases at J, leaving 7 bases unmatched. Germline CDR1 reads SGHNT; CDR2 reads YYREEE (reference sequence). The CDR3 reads CASSLSLAGAGDTQYF. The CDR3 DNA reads TGTGCCAGCAGCTTGTCGCTAGCGGGAGCTGGAGATACGCAGTATTTT.

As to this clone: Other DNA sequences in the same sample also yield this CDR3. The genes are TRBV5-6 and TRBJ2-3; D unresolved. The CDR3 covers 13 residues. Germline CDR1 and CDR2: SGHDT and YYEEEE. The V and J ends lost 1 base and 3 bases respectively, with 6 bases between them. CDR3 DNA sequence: TGTGCCAGCAGCTTGAGAAGGACAGATACGCAGTATTTT. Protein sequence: CASSLRRTDTQYF.

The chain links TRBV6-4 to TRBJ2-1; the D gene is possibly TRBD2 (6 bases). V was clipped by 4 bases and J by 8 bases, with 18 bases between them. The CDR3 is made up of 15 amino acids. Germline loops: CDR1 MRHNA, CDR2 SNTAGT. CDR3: CASSVGGPATDEQFF. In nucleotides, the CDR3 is TGTGCCAGCAGTGTTGGAGGGCCCGCTACGGATGAGCAGTTCTTC.

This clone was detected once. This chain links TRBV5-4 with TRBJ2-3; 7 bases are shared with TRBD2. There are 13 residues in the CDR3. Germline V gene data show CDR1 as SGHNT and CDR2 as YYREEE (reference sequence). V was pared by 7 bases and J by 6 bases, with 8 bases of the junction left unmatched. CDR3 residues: CASSFWGGDTQYF. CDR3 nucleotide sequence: TGTGCCAGCTCCTTCTGGGGAGGGGATACGCAGTATTTT.

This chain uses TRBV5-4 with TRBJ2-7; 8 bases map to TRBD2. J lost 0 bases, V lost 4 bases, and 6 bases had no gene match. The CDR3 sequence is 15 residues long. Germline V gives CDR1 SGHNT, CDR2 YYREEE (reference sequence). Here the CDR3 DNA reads TGTGCCAGCAGCCTCACTAGCGGCGCCTCCTACGAGCAGTACTTC. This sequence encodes CASSLTSGASYEQYF.

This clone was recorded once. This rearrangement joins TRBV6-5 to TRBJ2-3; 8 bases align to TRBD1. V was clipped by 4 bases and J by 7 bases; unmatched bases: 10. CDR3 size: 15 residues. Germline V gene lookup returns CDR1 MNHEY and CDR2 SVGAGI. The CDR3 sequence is CASSFGQGGLNTQYF. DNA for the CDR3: TGTGCCAGCAGTTTCGGACAGGGCGGCTTAAATACGCAGTATTTT.

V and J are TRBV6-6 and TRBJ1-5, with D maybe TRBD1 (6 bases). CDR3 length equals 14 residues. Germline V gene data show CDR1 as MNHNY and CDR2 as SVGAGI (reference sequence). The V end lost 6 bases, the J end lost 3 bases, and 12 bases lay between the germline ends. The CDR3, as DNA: TGTGCCAGCAGCCCGAGACAGGTCAATCAGCCCCAGCATTTT. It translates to CASSPRQVNQPQHF.

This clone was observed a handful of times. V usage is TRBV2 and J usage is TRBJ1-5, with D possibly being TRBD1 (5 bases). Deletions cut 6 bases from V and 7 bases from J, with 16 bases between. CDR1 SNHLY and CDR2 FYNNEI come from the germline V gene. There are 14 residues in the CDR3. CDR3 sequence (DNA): TGTGCCAGCAGGGACCGAGGGACGAGGCAGCCCCAGCATTTT. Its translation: CASRDRGTRQPQHF.

Here the CDR3 reads CASSLSPPLAGENSTDTQYF. Here the CDR3 DNA reads TGTGCCAGCAGCTTATCTCCCCCACTAGCGGGTGAGAATAGCACAGATACGCAGTATTTT. This chain links TRBV11-3 with TRBJ2-3; 9 bases are a match to TRBD2. Germline CDR1 is SGHNT and CDR2 is YENEEA. The CDR3 is 20 amino acids. V lost 2 bases, J lost 0 bases, and 15 bases stayed unmatched.

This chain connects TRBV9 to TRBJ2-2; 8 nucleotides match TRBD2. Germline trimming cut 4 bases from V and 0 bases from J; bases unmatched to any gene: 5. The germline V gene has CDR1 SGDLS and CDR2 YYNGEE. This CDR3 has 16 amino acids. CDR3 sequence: CASSKSGGANTGELFF. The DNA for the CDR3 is TGTGCCAGCAGCAAAAGCGGGGGAGCGAACACCGGGGAGCTGTTTTTT.

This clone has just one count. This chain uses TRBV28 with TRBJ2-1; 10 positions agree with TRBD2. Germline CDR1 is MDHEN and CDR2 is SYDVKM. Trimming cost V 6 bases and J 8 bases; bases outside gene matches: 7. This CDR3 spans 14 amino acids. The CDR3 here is CASRLRLAGDEQFF. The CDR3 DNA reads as TGTGCCAGCAGGCTAAGACTAGCGGGCGATGAGCAGTTCTTC.

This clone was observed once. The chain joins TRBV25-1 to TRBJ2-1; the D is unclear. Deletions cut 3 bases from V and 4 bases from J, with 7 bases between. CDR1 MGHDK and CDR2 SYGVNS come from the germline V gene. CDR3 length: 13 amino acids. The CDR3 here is CASSERDYNEQFF. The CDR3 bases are TGTGCCAGCAGTGAGCGCGATTACAATGAGCAGTTCTTC.

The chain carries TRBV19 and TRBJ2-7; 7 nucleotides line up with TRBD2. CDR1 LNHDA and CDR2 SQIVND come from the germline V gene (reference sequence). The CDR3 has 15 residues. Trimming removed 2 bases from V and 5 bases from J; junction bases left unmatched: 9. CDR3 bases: TGTGCCAGTAGTATATGGGCTAGCGGTCCTGACGAGCAGTACTTC. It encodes CASSIWASGPDEQYF.

CDR3 DNA sequence: TGTGCCAGCAGCCAACTACAAGGGGGACTAGCGGGATACAATGAGCAGTTCTTC. Translation: CASSQLQGGLAGYNEQFF. J is TRBJ2-1 and V is TRBV4-2; 13 bases line up with TRBD2. With V trimmed by 2 bases and J by 4 bases, 8 bases remained unmatched. CDR1 is LGHNA and CDR2 is YNFKEQ in the germline V gene. This CDR3 has 18 amino acids.

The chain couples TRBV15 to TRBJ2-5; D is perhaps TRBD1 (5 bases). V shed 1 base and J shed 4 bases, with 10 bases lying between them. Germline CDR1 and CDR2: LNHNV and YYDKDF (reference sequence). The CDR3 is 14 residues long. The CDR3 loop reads CATSRAKGLETQYF. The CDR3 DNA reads TGTGCCACCAGCAGAGCTAAGGGGTTAGAGACCCAGTACTTC.

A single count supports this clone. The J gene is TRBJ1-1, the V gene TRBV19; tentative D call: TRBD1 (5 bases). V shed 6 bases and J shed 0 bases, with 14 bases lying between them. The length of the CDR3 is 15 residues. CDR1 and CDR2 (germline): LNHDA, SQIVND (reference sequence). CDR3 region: CASRRSDIMNTEAFF. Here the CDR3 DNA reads TGTGCCAGTAGACGCTCGGACATTATGAACACTGAAGCTTTCTTT.

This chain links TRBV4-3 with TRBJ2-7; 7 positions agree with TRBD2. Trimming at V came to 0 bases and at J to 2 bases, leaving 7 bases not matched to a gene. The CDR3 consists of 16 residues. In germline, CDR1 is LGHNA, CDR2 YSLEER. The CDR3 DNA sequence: TGCGCCAGCAGCCAAGATCTGTCTAGCGGAACCTACGAGCAGTACTTC. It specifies CASSQDLSSGTYEQYF.

The CDR3 sequence is CASSSQAAAGANVLTF. The CDR3 DNA is TGCGCCAGCAGCTCCCAAGCTGCGGCCGGGGCCAACGTCCTGACTTTC. The chain uses TRBV5-1 and TRBJ2-6; unclear D gene. V lost 3 bases and J 4 bases, leaving 14 bases between the germline ends. Germline lookup yields CDR1 SGHRS and CDR2 YFSETQ. The CDR3 consists of 16 residues.